This T cell receptor beta chain was retrieved from a study of cytomegalovirus exposure and HLA in healthy donors. A multiplex PCR was run with 60 Vbeta primers and 13 Jbeta primers. The data were produced by immunoSEQ multiplex PCR, yet TCRdb's version contains in-frame clones alone and is incomplete. This sample's clone table lists 130,000 or so clones. The source is a man younger than 35 in good health and CMV-seronegative. The sequencing sample was made of PBMCs.

This CDR3 reads CASSLGGGLNTGELFF. CDR3 nucleotides: TGTGCCAGCAGTTTAGGGGGGGGGCTGAACACCGGGGAGCTGTTTTTT. The gene calls are TRBV28 and TRBJ2-2; the D gene is possibly TRBD2 (7 bases). Germline values: CDR1 MDHEN, CDR2 SYDVKM. CDR3 length: 16 residues. V lost 2 bases, J lost 1 base, and 11 bases lay in between.